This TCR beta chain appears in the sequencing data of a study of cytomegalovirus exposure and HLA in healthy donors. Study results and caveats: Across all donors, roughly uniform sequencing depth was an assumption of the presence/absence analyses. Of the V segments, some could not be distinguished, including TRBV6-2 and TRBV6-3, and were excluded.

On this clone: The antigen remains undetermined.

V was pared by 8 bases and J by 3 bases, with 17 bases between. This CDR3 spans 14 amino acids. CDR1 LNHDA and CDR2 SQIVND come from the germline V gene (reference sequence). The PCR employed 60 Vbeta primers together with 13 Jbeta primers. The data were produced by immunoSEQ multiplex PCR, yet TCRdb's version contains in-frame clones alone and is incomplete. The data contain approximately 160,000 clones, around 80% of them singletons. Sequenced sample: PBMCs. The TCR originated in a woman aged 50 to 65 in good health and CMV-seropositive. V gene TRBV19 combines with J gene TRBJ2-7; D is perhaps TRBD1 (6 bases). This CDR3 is CASSGHILDYEQYF. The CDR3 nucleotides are TGTGCCAGTTCGGGACACATCCTCGACTACGAGCAGTACTTC.